Below, one TCR beta chain is given with its context. The data originate from a study of T cell responses to AZD1222 COVID-19 vaccine. The germline V gene encodes CDR1 KGHSH and CDR2 LQKENI. V was pared by 2 bases and J by 3 bases, with 6 bases of the junction left unmatched. This CDR3 comprises 16 residues. Profiled with immunoSEQ multiplex PCR; TCRdb holds only in-frame clones, not every one. The data hold about 170,000 clones, with approximately 90% observed a single time. The clonotype comes from an adult in good health. The sequences come from peripheral blood, collected on day 0 of AZD1222 vaccination. This sequence joins TRBV18 and TRBJ2-1; 8 bases fit TRBD2. CDR3 in amino acids: CASSPTAGGNYNEQFF. For the CDR3, the DNA is TGTGCCAGCTCACCAACGGCGGGGGGAAACTACAATGAGCAGTTCTTC.